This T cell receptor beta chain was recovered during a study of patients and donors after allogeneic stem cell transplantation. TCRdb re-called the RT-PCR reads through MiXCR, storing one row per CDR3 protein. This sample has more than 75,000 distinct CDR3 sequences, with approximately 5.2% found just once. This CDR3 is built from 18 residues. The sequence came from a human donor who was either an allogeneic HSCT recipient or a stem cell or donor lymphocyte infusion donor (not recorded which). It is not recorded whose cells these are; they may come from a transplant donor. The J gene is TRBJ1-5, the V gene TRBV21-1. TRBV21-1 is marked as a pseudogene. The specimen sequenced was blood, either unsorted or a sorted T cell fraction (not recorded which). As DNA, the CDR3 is TGTGCCAGCAGCAAAAAAGGTCGACCGGATAATAGCAATCAGCCCCAGCATTTT. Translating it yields CASSKKGRPDNSNQPQHF.